One TCR beta chain is described in this entry. The treatment here: oral pan-JAK inhibitor, 5-10 mg twice daily. The data were taken from a study of CD8+ T cells in alopecia areata. Once RNA had been extracted, it was reverse transcribed into cDNA to act as the sequencing template. Produced via immunoSEQ multiplex PCR; TCRdb's table is partial and in-frame only. The data show roughly 120,000 clones, about three fifths seen once. V lost 4 bases, J lost 2 bases, and 5 bases lay in between. CDR3 size: 12 residues. Per germline, CDR1 SNHLY and CDR2 FYNNEI. The chain couples TRBV2 to TRBJ1-2; TRBD1 is a possible D gene (5 bases). This TCR was recovered from a human donor with alopecia areata. This material consisted of CD8+ T cells sorted from blood, taken at week 4, from a patient treated with tofacitinib. The CDR3 sequence: CASSGGNYGYTF. Written as DNA, the CDR3 is TGTGCCAGCAGTGGGGGCAACTATGGCTACACCTTC.